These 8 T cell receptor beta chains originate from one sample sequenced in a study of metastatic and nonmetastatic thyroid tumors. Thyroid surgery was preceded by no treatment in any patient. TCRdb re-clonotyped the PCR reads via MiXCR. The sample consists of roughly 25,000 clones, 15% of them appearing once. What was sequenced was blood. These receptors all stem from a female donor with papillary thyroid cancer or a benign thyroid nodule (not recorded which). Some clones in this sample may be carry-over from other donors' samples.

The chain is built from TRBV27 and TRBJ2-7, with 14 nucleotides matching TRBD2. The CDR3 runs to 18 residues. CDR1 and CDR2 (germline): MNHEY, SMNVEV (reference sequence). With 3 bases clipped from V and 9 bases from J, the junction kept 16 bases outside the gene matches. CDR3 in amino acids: CASSLGLAGVSPRVGQYF. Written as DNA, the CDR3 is TGTGCCAGCAGTTTGGGACTAGCGGGAGTATCCCCCCGGGTCGGGCAGTACTTC.

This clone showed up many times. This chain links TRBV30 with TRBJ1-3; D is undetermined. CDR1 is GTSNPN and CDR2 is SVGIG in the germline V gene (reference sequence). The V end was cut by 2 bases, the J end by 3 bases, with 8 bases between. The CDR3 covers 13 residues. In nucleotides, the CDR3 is TGTGCCTGGAGTCCGTCCCGTGGAAACACCATATATTTT. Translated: CAWSPSRGNTIYF.

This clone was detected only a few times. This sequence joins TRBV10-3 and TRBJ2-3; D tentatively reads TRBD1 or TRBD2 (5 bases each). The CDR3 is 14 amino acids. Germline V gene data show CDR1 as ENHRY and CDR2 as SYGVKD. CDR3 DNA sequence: TGTGCTGTACAGTACGGGACCAGCACAGATACGCAGTATTTT. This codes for CAVQYGTSTDTQYF.

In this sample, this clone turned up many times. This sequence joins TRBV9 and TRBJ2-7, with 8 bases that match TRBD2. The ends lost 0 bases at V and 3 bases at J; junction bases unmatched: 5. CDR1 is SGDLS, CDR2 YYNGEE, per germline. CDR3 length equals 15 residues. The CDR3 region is CASSVAAGEIYEQYF. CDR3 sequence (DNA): TGTGCCAGCAGCGTAGCAGCGGGAGAGATCTACGAGCAGTACTTC.

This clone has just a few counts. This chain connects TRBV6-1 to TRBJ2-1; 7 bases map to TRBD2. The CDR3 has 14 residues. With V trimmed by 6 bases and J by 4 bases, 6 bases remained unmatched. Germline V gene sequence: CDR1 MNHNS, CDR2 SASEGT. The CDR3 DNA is TGTGCCAGCAGCCCACTAGCGAAGTACAATGAGCAGTTCTTC. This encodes CASSPLAKYNEQFF.

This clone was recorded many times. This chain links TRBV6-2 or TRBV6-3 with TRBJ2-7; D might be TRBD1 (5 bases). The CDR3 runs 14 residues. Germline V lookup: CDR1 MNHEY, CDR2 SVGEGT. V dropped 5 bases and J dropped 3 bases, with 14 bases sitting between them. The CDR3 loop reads CASSDLDSIYEQYF. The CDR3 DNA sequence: TGTGCCAGCAGTGACCTCGACAGCATCTACGAGCAGTACTTC.

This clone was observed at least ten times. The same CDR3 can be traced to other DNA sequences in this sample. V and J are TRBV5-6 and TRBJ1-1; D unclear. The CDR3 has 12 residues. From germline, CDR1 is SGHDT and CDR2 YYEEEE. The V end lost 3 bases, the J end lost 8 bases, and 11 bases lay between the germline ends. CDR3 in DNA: TGTGCCAGCAGCTATCGGGCTCGGGAAGCTTTCTTT. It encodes CASSYRAREAFF.

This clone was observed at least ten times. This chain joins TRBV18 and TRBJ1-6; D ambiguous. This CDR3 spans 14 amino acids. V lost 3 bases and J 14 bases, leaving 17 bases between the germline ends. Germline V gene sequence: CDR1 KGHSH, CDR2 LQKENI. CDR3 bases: TGTGCCAGCTCACCTGGGTTATCCCGGGGAGCCCTCCACTTT. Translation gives CASSPGLSRGALHF.